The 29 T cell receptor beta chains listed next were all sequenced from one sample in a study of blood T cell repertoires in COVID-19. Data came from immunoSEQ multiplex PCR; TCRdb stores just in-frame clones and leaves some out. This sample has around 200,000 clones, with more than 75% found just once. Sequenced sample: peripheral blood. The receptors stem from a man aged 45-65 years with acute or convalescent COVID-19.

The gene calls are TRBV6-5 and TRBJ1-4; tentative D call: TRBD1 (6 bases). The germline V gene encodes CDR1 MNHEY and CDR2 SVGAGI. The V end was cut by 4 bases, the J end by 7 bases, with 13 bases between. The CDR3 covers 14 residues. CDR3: CASSSGESGEKLFF. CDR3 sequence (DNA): TGTGCCAGCAGTTCAGGGGAGTCGGGTGAAAAACTGTTTTTT.

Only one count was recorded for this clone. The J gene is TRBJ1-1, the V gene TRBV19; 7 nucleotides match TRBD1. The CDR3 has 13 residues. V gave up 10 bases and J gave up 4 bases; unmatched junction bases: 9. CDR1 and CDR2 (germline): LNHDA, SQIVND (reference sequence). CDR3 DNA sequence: TGTGCCACTCGTACAGGGGAGAGCACTGAAGCTTTCTTT. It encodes CATRTGESTEAFF.

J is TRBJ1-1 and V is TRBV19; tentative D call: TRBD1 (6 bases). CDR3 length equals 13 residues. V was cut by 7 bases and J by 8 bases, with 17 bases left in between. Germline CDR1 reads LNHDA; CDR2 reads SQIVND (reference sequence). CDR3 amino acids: CASTDGTFEEAFF. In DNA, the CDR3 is TGTGCCAGTACCGATGGGACATTTGAGGAAGCTTTCTTT. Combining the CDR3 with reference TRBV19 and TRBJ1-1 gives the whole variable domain DGGITQSPKYLFRKEGQNVTLSCEQNLNHDAMYWYRQDPGQGLRLIYYSQIVNDFQKGDIAEGYSVSREKKESFPLTVTSAQKNPTAFYLCASTDGTFEEAFFGQGTRLTVV.

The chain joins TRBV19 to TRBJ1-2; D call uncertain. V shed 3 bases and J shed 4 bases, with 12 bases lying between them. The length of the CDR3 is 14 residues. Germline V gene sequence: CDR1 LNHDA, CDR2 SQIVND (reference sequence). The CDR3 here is CASSIQAGSYGYTF. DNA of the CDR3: TGTGCCAGTAGTATTCAGGCAGGCAGCTATGGCTACACCTTC.

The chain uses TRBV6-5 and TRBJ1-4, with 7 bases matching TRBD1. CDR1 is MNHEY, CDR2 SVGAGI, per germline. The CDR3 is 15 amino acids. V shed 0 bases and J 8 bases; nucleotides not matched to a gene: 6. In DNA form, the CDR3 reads TGTGCCAGCAGTTACTCGCGGGACAGAGAAGAAAAACTGTTTTTT. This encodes CASSYSRDREEKLFF.

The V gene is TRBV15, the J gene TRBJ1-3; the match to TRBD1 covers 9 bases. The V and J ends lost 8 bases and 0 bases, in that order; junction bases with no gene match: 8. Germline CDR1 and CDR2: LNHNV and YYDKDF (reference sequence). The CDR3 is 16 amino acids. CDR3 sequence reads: CATGPGQGYSGNTIYF. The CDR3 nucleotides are TGTGCCACCGGACCCGGACAGGGGTACTCTGGAAACACCATATATTTT.

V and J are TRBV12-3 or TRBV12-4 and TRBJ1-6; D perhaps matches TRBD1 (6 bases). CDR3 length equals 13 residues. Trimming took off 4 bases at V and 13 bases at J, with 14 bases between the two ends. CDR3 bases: TGTGCCAGCAGTTCACCGGGACATTGGCCCCTCCACTTT. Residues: CASSSPGHWPLHF.

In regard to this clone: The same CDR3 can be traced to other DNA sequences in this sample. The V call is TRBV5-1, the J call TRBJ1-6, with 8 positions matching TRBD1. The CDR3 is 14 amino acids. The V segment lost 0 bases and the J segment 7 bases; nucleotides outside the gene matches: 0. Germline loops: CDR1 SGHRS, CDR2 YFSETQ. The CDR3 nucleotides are TGCGCCAGCAGCTTGGACAGGGGGAATTCACCCCTCCACTTT. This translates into CASSLDRGNSPLHF.

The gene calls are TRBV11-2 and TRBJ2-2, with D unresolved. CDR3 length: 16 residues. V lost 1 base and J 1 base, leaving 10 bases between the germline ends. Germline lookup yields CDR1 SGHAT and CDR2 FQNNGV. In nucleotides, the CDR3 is TGTGCCAGCAGCTTAGGACTGAGGAAGAACACCGGGGAGCTGTTTTTT. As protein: CASSLGLRKNTGELFF.

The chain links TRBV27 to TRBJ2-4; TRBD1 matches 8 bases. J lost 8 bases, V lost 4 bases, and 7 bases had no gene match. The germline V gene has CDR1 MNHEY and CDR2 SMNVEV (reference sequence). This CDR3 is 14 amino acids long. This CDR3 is CASSSMRQGYIQYF. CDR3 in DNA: TGTGCCAGCAGTTCCATGAGACAGGGGTACATTCAGTACTTC.

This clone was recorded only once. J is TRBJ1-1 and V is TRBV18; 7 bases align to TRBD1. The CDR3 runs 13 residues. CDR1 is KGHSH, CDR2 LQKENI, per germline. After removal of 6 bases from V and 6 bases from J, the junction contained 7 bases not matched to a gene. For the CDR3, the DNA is TGTGCCAGCTCTCCCCAGGGGGGCTCTGAAGCTTTCTTT. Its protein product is CASSPQGGSEAFF. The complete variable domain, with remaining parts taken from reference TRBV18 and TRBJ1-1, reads NAGVMQNPRHLVRRRGQEARLRCSPMKGHSHVYWYRQLPEEGLKFMVYLQKENIIDESGMPKERFSAEFPKEGPSILRIQQVVRGDSAAYFCASSPQGGSEAFFGQGTRLTVV.

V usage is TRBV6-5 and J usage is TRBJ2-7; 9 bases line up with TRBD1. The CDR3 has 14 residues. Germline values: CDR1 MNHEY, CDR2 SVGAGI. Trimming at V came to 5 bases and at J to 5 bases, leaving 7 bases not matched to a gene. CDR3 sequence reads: CASSTDRGFDEQYF. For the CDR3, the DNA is TGTGCCAGCAGTACCGACAGGGGGTTTGACGAGCAGTACTTC.

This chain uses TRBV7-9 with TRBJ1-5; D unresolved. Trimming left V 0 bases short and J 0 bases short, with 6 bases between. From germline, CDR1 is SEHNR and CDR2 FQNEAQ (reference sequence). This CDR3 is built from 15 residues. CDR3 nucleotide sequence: TGTGCCAGCAGCTTAGCGAGGAATAGCAATCAGCCCCAGCATTTT. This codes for CASSLARNSNQPQHF.

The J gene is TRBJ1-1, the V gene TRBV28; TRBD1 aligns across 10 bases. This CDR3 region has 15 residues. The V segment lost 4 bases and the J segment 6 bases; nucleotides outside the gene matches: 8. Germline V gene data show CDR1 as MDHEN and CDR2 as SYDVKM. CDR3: CASSWETGGAAEAFF. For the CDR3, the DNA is TGTGCCAGCAGTTGGGAGACAGGGGGCGCGGCTGAAGCTTTCTTT.

The CDR3 loop is CAVTRTANTEAFF. The DNA of the CDR3 is TGTGCCGTCACGCGGACAGCTAACACTGAAGCTTTCTTT. The chain employs TRBV30 and TRBJ1-1, with D tentatively TRBD1 (6 bases). The CDR3 contains 13 residues. Trimming took off 8 bases at V and 2 bases at J, with 15 bases between the two ends. The germline gives CDR1 GTSNPN, CDR2 SVGIG (reference sequence).

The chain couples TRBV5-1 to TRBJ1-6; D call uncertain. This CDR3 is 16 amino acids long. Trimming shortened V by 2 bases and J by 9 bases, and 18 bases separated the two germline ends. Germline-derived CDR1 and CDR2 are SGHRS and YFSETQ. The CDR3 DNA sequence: TGCGCCAGCAGCTTAGGACTCAATCCGGTCGGTTCACCCCTCCACTTT. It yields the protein CASSLGLNPVGSPLHF.

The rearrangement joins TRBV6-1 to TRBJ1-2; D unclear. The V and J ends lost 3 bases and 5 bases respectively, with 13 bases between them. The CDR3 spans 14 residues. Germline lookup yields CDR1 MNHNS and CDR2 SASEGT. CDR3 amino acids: CASSDPPGTYGYTF. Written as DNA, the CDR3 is TGTGCCAGCAGTGACCCACCGGGAACTTATGGCTACACCTTC.

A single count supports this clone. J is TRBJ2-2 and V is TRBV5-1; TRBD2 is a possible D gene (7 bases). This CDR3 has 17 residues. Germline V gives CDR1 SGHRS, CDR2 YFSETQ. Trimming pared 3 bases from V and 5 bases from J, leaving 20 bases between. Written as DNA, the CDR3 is TGCGCCAGCAGCTCGTCTAGGGGGGGCGCGGTAACCGGGGAGCTGTTTTTT. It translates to CASSSSRGGAVTGELFF.

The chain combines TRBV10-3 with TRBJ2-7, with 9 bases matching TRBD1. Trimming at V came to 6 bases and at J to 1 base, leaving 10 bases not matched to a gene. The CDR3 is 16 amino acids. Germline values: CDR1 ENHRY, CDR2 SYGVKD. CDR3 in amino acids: CAISLSTGGISYEQYF. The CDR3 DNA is TGTGCCATCAGCCTTTCGACAGGGGGGATTTCCTACGAGCAGTACTTC.

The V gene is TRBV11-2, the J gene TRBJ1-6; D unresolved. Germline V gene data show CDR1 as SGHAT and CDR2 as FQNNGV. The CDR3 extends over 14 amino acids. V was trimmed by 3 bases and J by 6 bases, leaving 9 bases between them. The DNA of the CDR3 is TGTGCCAGCAGCTTGGGGAGATCTAATTCACCCCTCCACTTT. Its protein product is CASSLGRSNSPLHF.

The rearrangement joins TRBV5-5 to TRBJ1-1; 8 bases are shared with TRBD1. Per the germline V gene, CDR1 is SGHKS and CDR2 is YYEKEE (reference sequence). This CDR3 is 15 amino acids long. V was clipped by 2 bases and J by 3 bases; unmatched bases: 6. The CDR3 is CASSFSLRGHTEAFF. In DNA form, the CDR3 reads TGTGCCAGCAGCTTTTCTCTCAGGGGGCACACTGAAGCTTTCTTT.

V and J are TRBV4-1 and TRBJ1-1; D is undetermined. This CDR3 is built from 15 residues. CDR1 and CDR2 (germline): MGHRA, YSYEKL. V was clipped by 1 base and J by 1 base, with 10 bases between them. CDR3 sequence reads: CASSQVTDRNTEAFF. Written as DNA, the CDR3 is TGCGCCAGCAGCCAAGTAACAGACCGGAACACTGAAGCTTTCTTT.

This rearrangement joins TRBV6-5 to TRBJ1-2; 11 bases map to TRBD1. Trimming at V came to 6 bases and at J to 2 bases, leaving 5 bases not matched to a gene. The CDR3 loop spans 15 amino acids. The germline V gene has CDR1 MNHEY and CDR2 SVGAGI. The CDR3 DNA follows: TGTGCCAGCAGAGAGGACAGGGGGCCGAACTATGGCTACACCTTC. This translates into CASREDRGPNYGYTF.

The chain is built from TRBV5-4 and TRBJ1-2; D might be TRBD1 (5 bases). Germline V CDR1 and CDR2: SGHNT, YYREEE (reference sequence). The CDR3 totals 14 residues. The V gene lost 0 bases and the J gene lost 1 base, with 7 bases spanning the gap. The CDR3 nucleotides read TGTGCCAGCAGCTTGGTACAGGATAACTATGGCTACACCTTC. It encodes CASSLVQDNYGYTF. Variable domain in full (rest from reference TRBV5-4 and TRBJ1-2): ETGVTQSPTHLIKTRGQQVTLRCSSQSGHNTVSWYQQALGQGPQFIFQYYREEENGRGNFPPRFSGLQFPNYSSELNVNALELDDSALYLCASSLVQDNYGYTFGSGTRLTVV.

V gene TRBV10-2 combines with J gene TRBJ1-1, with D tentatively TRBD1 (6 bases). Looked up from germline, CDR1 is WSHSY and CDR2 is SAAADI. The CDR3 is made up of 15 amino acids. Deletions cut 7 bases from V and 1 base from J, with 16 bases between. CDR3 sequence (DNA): TGCGCCAGCAACATGGTACAGGGCGGGAACACTGAAGCTTTCTTT. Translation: CASNMVQGGNTEAFF.

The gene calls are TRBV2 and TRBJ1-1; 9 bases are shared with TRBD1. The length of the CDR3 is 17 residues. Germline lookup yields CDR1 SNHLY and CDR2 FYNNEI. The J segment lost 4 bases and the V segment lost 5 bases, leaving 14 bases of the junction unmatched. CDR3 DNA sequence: TGTGCCAGCAGTCGACCGGGACAGGGAAGCCGGACCACTGAAGCTTTCTTT. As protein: CASSRPGQGSRTTEAFF.

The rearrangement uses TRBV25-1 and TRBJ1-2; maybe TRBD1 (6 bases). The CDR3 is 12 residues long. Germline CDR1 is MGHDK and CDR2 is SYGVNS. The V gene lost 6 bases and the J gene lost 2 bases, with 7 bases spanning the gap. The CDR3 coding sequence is TGTGCCAGCAGCCAGGGGAACTATGGCTACACCTTC. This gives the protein CASSQGNYGYTF.

The CDR3 spells CASSQREGSYTF. The CDR3 DNA sequence: TGTGCCAGCAGCCAAAGGGAGGGTAGCTACACCTTC. V gene TRBV4-2 combines with J gene TRBJ1-2; D is unresolved. The CDR3 runs 12 residues. With 2 bases removed from V and 9 bases from J, the gap between germline ends came to 10 bases. Germline CDR1 LGHNA, CDR2 YNFKEQ.

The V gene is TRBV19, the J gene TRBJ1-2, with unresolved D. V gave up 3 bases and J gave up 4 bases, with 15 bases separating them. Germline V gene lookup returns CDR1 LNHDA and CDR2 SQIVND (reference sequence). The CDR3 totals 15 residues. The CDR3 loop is CASSIGGGLSYGYTF. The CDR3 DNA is TGTGCCAGTAGTATTGGTGGCGGTTTAAGCTATGGCTACACCTTC.